This T cell receptor beta chain was captured in a study of beta chain features in type 1 diabetes. The wider study: Sorted cells numbering under 110 million were examined across all samples. Study-wide results and caveats: Naive, central memory and Treg TCRB repertoires appeared more alike in patients than in healthy donors. Reduced insertions and increased deletions marked VDJ junctions in type 1 diabetes patients.

Comments on this clone: The antigen is undetermined.

The whole isolated RNA underwent reverse transcription, so sequencing captured expressed TCRB transcripts. Naive, central memory and regulatory T cell samples produced a mean of roughly 3.9 million reads. Libraries were prepared by immunoSEQ multiplex PCR; TCRdb keeps only in-frame clonotypes and omits some of them. The table records 160,000 or so clones, roughly 11% of them present only once. The germline CDR1 and CDR2 sequences are MGHDK and SYGVNS. This CDR3 spans 14 amino acids. Trimming took off 8 bases at V and 8 bases at J, with 18 bases between the two ends. Sequencing was done on a sample of central memory CD4+ T cells from blood. This chain joins TRBV25-1 and TRBJ1-4, with D possibly being TRBD1 (5 bases). The sequence derives from a young man in good health. The CDR3: CASGGRDVYEKLFF. The CDR3 bases are TGTGCCAGCGGTGGCAGGGACGTATACGAAAAACTGTTTTTT.